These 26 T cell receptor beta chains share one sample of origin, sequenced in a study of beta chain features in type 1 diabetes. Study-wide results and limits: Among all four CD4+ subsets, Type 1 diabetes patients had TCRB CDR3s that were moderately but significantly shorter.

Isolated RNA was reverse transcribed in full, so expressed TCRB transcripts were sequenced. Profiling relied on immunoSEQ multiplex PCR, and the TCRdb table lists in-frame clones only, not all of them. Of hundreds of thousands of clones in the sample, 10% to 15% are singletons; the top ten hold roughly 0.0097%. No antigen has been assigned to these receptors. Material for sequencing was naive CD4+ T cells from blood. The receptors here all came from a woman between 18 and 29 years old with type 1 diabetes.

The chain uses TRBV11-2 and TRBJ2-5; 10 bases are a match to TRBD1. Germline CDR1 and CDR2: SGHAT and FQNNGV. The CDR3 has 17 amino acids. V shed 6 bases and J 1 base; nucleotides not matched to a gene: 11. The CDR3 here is CASRVTGGLRGQETQYF. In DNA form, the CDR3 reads TGTGCCAGCAGGGTGACAGGGGGCCTCCGGGGCCAAGAGACCCAGTACTTC.

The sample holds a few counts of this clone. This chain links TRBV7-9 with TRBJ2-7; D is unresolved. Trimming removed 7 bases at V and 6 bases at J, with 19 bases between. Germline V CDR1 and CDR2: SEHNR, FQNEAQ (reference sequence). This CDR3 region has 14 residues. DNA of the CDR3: TGTGCCAGCATCCCCGGCGGTGGTTTTGTCGAGCAGTACTTC. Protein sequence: CASIPGGGFVEQYF.

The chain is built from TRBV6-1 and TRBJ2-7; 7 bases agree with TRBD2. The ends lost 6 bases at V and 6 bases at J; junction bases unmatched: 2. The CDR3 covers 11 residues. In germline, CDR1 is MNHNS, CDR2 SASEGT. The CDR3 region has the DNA TGTGCCAGCAGGCGGGAGAGCGAGCAGTACTTC. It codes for CASRRESEQYF.

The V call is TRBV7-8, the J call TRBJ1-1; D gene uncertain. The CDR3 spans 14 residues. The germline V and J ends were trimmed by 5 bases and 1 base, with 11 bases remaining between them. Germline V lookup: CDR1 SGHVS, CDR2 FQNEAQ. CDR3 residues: CASSTPRENTEAFF. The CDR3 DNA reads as TGTGCCAGCAGCACCCCGAGGGAGAACACTGAAGCTTTCTTT.

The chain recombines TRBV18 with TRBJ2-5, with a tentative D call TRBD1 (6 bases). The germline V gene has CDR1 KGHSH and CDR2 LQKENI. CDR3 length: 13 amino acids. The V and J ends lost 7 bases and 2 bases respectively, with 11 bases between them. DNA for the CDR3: TGTGCCAGCTACCTTGGGACACAAGAGACCCAGTACTTC. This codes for CASYLGTQETQYF.

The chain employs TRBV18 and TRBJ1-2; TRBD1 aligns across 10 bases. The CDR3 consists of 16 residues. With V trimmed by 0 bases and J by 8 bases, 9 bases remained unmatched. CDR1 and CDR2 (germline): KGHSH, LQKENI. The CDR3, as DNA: TGTGCCAGCTCACCACCGTCCCGGGACAGGGGAAGCGGCTACACCTTC. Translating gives CASSPPSRDRGSGYTF.

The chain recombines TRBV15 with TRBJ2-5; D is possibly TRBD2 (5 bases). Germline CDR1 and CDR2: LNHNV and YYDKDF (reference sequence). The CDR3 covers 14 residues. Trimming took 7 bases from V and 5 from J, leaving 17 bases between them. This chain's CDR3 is CATTKGESGETQYF. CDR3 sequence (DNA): TGTGCCACCACCAAGGGAGAGTCGGGGGAGACCCAGTACTTC.

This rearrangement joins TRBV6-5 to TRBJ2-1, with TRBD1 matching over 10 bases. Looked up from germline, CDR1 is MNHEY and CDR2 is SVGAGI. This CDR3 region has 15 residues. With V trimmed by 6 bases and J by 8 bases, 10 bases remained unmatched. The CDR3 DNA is TGTGCCAGCAGACGTAATGACAGGGGGCGCGATGAGCAGTTCTTC. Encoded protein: CASRRNDRGRDEQFF.

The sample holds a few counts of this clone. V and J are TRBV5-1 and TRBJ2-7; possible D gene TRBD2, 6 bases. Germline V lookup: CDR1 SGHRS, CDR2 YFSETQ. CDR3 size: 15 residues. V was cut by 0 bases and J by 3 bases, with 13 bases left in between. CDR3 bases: TGCGCCAGCAGCTTGGAGCCGGGAGTTAACTACGAGCAGTACTTC. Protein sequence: CASSLEPGVNYEQYF.

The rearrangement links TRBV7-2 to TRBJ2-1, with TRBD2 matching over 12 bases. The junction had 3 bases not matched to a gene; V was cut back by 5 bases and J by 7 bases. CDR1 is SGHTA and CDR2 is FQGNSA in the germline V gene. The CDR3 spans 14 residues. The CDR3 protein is CASSETSGSNEQFF. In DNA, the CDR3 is TGTGCCAGCAGCGAGACTAGCGGGAGTAATGAGCAGTTCTTC.

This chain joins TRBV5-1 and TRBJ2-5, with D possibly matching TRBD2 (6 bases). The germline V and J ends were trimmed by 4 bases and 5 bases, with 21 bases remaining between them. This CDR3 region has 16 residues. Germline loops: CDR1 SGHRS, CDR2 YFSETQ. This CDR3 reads CASSGSSAKYEETQYF. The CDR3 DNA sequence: TGCGCCAGCAGCGGTTCTAGCGCCAAGTACGAGGAGACCCAGTACTTC.

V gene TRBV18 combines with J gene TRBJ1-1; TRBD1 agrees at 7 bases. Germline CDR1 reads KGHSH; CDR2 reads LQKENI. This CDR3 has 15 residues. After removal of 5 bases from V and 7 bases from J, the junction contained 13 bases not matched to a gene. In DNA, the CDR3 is TGTGCCAGCTCAGGGCTGGGGACAGATCTTATTGAAGCTTTCTTT. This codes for CASSGLGTDLIEAFF.

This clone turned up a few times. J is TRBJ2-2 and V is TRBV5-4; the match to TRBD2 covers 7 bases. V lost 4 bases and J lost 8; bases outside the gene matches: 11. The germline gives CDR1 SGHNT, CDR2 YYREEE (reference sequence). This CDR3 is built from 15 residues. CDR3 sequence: CASSTRGGYGGELFF. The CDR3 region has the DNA TGTGCCAGCAGCACGCGGGGAGGGTATGGTGGGGAGCTGTTTTTT.

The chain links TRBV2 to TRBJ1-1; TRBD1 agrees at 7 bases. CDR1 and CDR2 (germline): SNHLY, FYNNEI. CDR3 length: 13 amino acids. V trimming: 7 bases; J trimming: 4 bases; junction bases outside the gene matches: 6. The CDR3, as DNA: TGTGCCAGCACTGCAGCAGGGGGCACTGAAGCTTTCTTT. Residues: CASTAAGGTEAFF.

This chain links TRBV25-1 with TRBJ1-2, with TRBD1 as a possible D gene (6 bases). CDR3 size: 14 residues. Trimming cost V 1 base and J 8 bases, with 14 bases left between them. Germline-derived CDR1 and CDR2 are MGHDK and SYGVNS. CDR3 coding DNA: TGTGCCAGCAGTGAATCTCCTACAGGGAGCGGCTACACCTTC. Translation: CASSESPTGSGYTF.

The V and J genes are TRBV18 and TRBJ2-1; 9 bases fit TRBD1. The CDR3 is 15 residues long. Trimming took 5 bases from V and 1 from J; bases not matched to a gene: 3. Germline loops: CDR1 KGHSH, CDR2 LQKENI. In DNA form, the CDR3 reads TGTGCCAGCTCATCGGACAGGGGTTCCTACAATGAGCAGTTCTTC. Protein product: CASSSDRGSYNEQFF. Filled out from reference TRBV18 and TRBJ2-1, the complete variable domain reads NAGVMQNPRHLVRRRGQEARLRCSPMKGHSHVYWYRQLPEEGLKFMVYLQKENIIDESGMPKERFSAEFPKEGPSILRIQQVVRGDSAAYFCASSSDRGSYNEQFFGPGTRLTVL.

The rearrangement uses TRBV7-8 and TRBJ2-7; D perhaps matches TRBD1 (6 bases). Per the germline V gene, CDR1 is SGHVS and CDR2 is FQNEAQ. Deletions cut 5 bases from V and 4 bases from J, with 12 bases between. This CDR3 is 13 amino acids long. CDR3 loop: CASSSRTGYEQYF. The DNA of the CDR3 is TGTGCCAGCAGCAGCCGAACAGGGTACGAGCAGTACTTC.

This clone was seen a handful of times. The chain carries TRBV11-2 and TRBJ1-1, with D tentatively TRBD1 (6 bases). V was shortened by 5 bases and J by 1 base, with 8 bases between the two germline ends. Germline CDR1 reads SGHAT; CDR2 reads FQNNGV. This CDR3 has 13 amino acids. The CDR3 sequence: CASSRGANTEAFF. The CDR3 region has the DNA TGTGCCAGCAGCCGGGGGGCGAACACTGAAGCTTTCTTT.

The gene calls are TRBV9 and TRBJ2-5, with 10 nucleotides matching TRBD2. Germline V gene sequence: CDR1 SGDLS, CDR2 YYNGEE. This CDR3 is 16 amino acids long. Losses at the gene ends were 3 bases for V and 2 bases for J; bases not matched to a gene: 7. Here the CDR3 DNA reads TGTGCCAGCAGCGCCAAGCCGGGACTAGCGCAAGAGACCCAGTACTTC. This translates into CASSAKPGLAQETQYF.

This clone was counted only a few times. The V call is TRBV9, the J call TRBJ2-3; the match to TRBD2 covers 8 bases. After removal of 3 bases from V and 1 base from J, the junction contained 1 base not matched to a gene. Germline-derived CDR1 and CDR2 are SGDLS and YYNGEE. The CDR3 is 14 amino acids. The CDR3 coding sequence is TGTGCCAGCAGCGCGACTAGCGGCACAGATACGCAGTATTTT. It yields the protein CASSATSGTDTQYF.

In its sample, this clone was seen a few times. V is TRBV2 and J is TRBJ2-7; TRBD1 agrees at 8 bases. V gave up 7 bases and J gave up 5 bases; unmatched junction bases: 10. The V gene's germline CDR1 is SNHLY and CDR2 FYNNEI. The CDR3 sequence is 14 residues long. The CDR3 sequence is CASMRTGSPDEQYF. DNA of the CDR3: TGTGCCAGCATGAGGACAGGGAGCCCTGACGAGCAGTACTTC. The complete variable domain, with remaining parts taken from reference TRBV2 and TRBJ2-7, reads EPEVTQTPSHQVTQMGQEVILRCVPISNHLYFYWYRQILGQKVEFLVSFYNNEISEKSEIFDDQFSVERPDGSNFTLKIRSTKLEDSAMYFCASMRTGSPDEQYFGPGTRLTVT.

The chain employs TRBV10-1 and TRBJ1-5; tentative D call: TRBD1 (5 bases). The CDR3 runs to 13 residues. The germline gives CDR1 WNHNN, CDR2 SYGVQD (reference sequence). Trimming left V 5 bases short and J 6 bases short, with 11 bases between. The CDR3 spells CASSSTGLQPQHF. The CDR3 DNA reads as TGCGCCAGCAGTTCGACGGGACTTCAGCCCCAGCATTTT.

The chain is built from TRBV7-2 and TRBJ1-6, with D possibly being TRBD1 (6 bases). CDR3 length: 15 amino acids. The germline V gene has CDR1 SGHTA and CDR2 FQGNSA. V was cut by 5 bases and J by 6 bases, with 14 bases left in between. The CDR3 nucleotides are TGTGCCAGCAGCACCCGAGGGGGAGCTAATTCACCCCTCCACTTT. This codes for CASSTRGGANSPLHF. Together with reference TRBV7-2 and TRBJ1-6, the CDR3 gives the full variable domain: GAGVSQSPSNKVTEKGKDVELRCDPISGHTALYWYRQSLGQGLEFLIYFQGNSAPDKSGLPSDRFSAERTGGSVSTLTIQRTQQEDSAVYLCASSTRGGANSPLHFGNGTRLTVT.

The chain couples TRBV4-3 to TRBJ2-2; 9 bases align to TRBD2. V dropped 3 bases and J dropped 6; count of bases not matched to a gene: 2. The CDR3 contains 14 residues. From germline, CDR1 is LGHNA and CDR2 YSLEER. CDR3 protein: CASSHAGGAGELFF. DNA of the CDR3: TGCGCCAGCAGCCACGCGGGAGGGGCCGGGGAGCTGTTTTTT.

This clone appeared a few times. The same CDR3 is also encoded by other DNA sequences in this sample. The CDR3 region is CASSLGTVNTEAFF. The CDR3 DNA reads TGTGCCAGCAGCTTAGGGACAGTGAACACTGAAGCTTTCTTT. The chain uses TRBV7-2 and TRBJ1-1, with a weak D call TRBD1 (6 bases). CDR1 is SGHTA, CDR2 FQGNSA, per germline. The CDR3 extends over 14 amino acids. V shed 1 base and J shed 0 bases, with 6 bases lying between them.

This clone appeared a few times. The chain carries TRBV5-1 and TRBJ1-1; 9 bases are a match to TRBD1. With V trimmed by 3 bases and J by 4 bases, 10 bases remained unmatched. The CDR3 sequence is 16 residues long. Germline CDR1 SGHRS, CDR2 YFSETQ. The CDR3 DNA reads TGCGCCAGCAGCTCGAGAGCGGACAGGGGAACCACTGAAGCTTTCTTT. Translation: CASSSRADRGTTEAFF.